This TCR beta chain appears in the sequencing data of a study of somatic mutations in cytotoxic T cells in rheumatoid arthritis. Study background: Using a FACSAria II or Sony SH800, a portion of the V beta antibody-stained T-cell populations were flow-sorted at nearly 100% purity, and among those populations were V beta1+ cells that were then sequenced for TCRB. Overall study results and limits: The study found no significant difference in CD8+ T-cell clonality between rheumatoid arthritis patients and age-matched healthy controls.

As regards this clone: As yet, its antigen is unknown.

Sequencing used immunoSEQ multiplex PCR; TCRdb keeps in-frame clones, though not all of them. This sample has 6,000 to 7,500 clones, with roughly nine tenths found just once. The V and J ends lost 0 bases and 5 bases respectively, with 11 bases between them. CDR1 SGDLS and CDR2 YYNGEE come from the germline V gene. The CDR3 has 14 residues. Sample: CD8+ T cells sorted from blood. The TCR originated in a woman between 70 and 85 years old with rheumatoid arthritis. This sequence joins TRBV9 and TRBJ2-5; no definite D call. The CDR3 spells CASSVGGSPETQYF. The CDR3 DNA follows: TGTGCCAGCAGCGTAGGTGGTAGCCCGGAGACCCAGTACTTC.